This T cell receptor beta chain stems from a study of regulatory T cells in long-lasting Graves disease. About the research overall: Patients newly diagnosed with Graves' had been on antithyroid drugs for under 3 months.

Study results and limitations: There was favoring of TRBV28, TRBJ1-2 and TRBJ2-5 in persistent disease.

V lost 5 bases, J lost 7 bases, and 8 bases stayed unmatched. Germline values: CDR1 SGHVS, CDR2 FQNEAQ. The length of the CDR3 is 13 residues. This clonotype was detected ten times or more. Its antigen is unknown. Documented time point: newly diagnosed GD, antithyroid drugs for less than 3 months. Construction of the TCR library relied on RNA isolated from PBMCs. For TCR beta, libraries came from iRepertoire HTBI primers and Arm-PCR of CDR3 regions. Per the original data handling: The samples included around 62 TRBV and about 13 TRBJ segments. TCRdb used MiXCR to reprocess the multiplex PCR reads, holding one entry per CDR3 protein. The V and J calls follow TCRdb's processing rather than the paper's. The table records 250,000 or so distinct CDR3 sequences, over 20% of them present only once.

This clonotype was sampled from a female donor with Graves disease. V and J are TRBV7-8 and TRBJ2-7, with 7 bases matching TRBD1. The sequencing used peripheral blood mononuclear cells (PBMCs), collected at new diagnosis, from a patient treated with antithyroid drugs. In nucleotides, the CDR3 is TGTGCCAGCAGCACCAACAGGGGAAGGGAGCAGTACTTC. This codes for CASSTNRGREQYF.